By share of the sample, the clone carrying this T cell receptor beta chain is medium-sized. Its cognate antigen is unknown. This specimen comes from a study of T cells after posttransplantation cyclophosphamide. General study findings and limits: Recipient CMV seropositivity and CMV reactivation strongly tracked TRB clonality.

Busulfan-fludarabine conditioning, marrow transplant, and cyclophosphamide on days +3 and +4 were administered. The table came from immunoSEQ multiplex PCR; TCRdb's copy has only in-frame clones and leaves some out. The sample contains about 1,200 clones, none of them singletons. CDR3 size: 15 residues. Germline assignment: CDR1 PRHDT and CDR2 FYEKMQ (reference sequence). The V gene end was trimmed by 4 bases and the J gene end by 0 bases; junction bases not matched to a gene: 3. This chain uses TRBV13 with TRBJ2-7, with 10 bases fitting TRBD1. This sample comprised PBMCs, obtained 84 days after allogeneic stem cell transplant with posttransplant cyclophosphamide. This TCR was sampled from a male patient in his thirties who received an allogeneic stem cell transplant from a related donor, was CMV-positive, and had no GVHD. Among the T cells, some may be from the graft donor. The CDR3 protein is CASSSWTGGSYEQYF. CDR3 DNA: TGTGCCAGCAGCTCATGGACAGGGGGCTCCTACGAGCAGTACTTC.